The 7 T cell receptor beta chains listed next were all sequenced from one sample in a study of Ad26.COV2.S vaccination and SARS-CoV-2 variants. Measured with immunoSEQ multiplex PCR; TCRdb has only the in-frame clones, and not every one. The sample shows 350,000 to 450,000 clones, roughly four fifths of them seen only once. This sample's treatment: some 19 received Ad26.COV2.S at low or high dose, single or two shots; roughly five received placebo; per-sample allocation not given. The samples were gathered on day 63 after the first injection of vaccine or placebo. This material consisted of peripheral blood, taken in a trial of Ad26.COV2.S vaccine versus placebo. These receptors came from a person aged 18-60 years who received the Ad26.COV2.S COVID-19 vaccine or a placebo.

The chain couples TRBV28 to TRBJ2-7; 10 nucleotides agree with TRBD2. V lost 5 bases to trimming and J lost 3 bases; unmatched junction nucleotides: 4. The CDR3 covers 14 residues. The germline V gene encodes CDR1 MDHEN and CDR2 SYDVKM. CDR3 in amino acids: CASSASGSGYEQYF. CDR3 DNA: TGTGCCAGCAGTGCTAGCGGGAGTGGCTACGAGCAGTACTTC. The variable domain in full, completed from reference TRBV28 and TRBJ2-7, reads DVKVTQSSRYLVKRTGEKVFLECVQDMDHENMFWYRQDPGLGLRLIYFSYDVKMKEKGDIPEGYSVSREKKERFSLILESASTNQTSMYLCASSASGSGYEQYFGPGTRLTVT.

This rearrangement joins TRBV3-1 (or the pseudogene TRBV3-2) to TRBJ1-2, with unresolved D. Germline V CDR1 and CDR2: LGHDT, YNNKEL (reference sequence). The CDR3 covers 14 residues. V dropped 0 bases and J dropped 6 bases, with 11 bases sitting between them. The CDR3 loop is CASSQDWVPNGYTF. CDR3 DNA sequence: TGTGCCAGCAGCCAAGACTGGGTGCCCAATGGCTACACCTTC.

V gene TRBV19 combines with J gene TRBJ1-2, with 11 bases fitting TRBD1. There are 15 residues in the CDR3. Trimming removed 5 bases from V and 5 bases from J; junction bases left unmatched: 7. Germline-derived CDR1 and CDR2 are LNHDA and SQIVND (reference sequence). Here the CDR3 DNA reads TGTGCCAGTAGTCCTATGGGGACAGGGGGGTATGGCTACACCTTC. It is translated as CASSPMGTGGYGYTF.

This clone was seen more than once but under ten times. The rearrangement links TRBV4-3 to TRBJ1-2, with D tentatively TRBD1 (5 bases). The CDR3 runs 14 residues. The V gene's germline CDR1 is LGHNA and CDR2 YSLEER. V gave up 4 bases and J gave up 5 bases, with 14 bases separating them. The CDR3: CASSLARGSYGYTF. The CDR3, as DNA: TGCGCCAGCAGCCTGGCGAGGGGATCATATGGCTACACCTTC.

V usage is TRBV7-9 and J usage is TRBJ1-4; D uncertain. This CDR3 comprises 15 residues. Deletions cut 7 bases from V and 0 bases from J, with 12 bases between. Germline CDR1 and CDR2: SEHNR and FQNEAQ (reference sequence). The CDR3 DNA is TGTGCCAGCATCGCGAAGGATTCAACTAATGAAAAACTGTTTTTT. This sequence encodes CASIAKDSTNEKLFF. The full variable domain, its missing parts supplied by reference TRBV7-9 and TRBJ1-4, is DTGVSQNPRHKITKRGQNVTFRCDPISEHNRLYWYRQTLGQGPEFLTYFQNEAQLEKSRLLSDRFSAERPKGSFSTLEIQRTEQGDSAMYLCASIAKDSTNEKLFFGSGTQLSVL.

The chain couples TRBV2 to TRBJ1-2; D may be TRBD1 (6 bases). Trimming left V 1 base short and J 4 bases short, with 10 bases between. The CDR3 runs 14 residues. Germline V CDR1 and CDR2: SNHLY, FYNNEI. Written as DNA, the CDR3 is TGTGCCAGCAGTGAAGGGACAGCGTTCTATGGCTACACCTTC. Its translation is CASSEGTAFYGYTF. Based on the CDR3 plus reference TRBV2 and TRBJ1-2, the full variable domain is EPEVTQTPSHQVTQMGQEVILRCVPISNHLYFYWYRQILGQKVEFLVSFYNNEISEKSEIFDDQFSVERPDGSNFTLKIRSTKLEDSAMYFCASSEGTAFYGYTFGSGTRLTVV.

CDR3 coding DNA: TGTGCCAGTAGACCACAGGGGTTGTATACTGAAGCTTTCTTT. Translated: CASRPQGLYTEAFF. This sequence joins TRBV19 and TRBJ1-1, with 7 positions matching TRBD1. CDR3 length equals 14 residues. With V trimmed by 6 bases and J by 5 bases, 9 bases remained unmatched. Per germline, CDR1 LNHDA and CDR2 SQIVND (reference sequence).